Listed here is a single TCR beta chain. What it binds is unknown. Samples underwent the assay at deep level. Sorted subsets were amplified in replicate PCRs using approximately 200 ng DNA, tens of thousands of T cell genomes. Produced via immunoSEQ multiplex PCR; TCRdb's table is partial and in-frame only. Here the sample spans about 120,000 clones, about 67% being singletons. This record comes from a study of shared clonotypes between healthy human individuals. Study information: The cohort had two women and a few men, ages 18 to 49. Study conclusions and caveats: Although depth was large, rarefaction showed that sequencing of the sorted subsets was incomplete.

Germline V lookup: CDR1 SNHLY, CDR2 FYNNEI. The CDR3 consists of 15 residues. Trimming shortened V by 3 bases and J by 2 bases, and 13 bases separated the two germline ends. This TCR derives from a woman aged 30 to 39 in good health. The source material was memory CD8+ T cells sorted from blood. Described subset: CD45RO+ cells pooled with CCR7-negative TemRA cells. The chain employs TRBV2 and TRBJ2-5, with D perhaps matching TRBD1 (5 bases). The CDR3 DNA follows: TGTGCCAGCAGTGATCCCACGACAGAACAAGAGACCCAGTACTTC. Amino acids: CASSDPTTEQETQYF.